These 6 T cell receptor beta chains came from one sample sequenced in a study of cytomegalovirus exposure and HLA in healthy donors. The PCR had 60 Vbeta and 13 Jbeta primers. TCRdb's table, derived via immunoSEQ multiplex PCR, lists solely in-frame clones and lacks some. Its clone listing holds tens of thousands of clones. Source material: PBMCs. These receptors all come from a man in his late teens or twenties in good health and CMV-seropositive.

V gene TRBV9 combines with J gene TRBJ2-3, with D possibly TRBD2 on 5 matching bases. Germline lookup yields CDR1 SGDLS and CDR2 YYNGEE. The CDR3 has 15 residues. V dropped 2 bases and J dropped 2 bases, with 12 bases sitting between them. The chain's CDR3 is CASSVAPGNTDTQYF. As DNA, the CDR3 is TGTGCCAGCAGCGTTGCCCCGGGAAACACAGATACGCAGTATTTT.

The chain joins TRBV5-5 to TRBJ2-7; 10 nucleotides match TRBD1. The CDR3 spans 13 residues. The V segment lost 6 bases and the J segment 5 bases; nucleotides outside the gene matches: 5. Germline CDR1 is SGHKS and CDR2 is YYEKEE (reference sequence). For the CDR3, the DNA is TGTGCCAGCAACCGACAGGGGGCGAACGAGCAGTACTTC. Its protein is CASNRQGANEQYF.

CDR3: CASSYTGQGMRQYF. CDR3 nucleotide sequence: TGTGCCAGCAGCTACACGGGACAGGGGATGCGGCAGTACTTC. J is TRBJ2-7 and V is TRBV5-6; 10 nucleotides align to TRBD1. The CDR3 extends over 14 amino acids. Losses at the gene ends were 3 bases for V and 9 bases for J; bases not matched to a gene: 9. Per germline, CDR1 SGHDT and CDR2 YYEEEE. Supplemented by reference TRBV5-6 and TRBJ2-7, the full variable domain reads DAGVTQSPTHLIKTRGQQVTLRCSPKSGHDTVSWYQQALGQGPQFIFQYYEEEERQRGNFPDRFSGHQFPNYSSELNVNALLLGDSALYLCASSYTGQGMRQYFGPGTRLTVT.

The CDR3: CASSLVAGSGNTIYF. DNA for the CDR3: TGTGCCAGCAGCTTGGTGGCAGGATCTGGAAACACCATATATTTT. The V and J genes are TRBV5-4 and TRBJ1-3; D unclear. The CDR3 has 15 amino acids. Trimming took 0 bases from V and 1 from J, leaving 8 bases between them. In germline, CDR1 is SGHNT, CDR2 YYREEE (reference sequence).

CDR3 loop: CASTTGGDGGAYEQYF. For the CDR3, the DNA is TGTGCCAGTACCACCGGAGGGGACGGAGGTGCCTACGAGCAGTACTTC. This chain connects TRBV19 to TRBJ2-7; D possibly corresponds to TRBD2 (6 bases). Trimming cost V 7 bases and J 2 bases, with 21 bases left between them. Germline CDR1 and CDR2: LNHDA and SQIVND (reference sequence). CDR3 size: 16 residues.

This chain links TRBV28 with TRBJ1-4; 10 positions match TRBD1. The CDR3 contains 15 residues. Losses at the gene ends were 6 bases for V and 8 bases for J; bases not matched to a gene: 9. Per the germline V gene, CDR1 is MDHEN and CDR2 is SYDVKM. CDR3: CASSHGQGDNEKLFF. The CDR3 DNA follows: TGTGCCAGCAGCCATGGACAGGGGGATAACGAAAAACTGTTTTTT.